Below are 24 T cell receptor beta chains sequenced from a single sample in a study of shared clonotypes between healthy human individuals. Profiled with immunoSEQ multiplex PCR; TCRdb holds only in-frame clones, not every one. This sample has approximately 2.5 million clones, with roughly 93% found just once. The specimen was naive CD4+ T cells from PBMCs. As for subset: CD45RA+ positively selected. The source of these receptors is a man younger than 30 in good health. Some clones in this sample may be carry-over from other donors' samples.

V and J are TRBV4-1 and TRBJ2-3; 7 positions match TRBD2. The CDR3 length is 19 residues. With V trimmed by 0 bases and J by 1 base, 13 bases remained unmatched. The germline V gene encodes CDR1 MGHRA and CDR2 YSYEKL. Here the CDR3 DNA reads TGCGCCAGCAGCCAAGATGGGGGTGAAGGGCGGGAGCGCACAGATACGCAGTATTTT. Encoded protein: CASSQDGGEGRERTDTQYF.

Points on this clone: Other DNA sequences in this sample translate to the same CDR3. This chain joins TRBV28 and TRBJ1-3, with 7 bases that match TRBD1. CDR1 and CDR2 from the germline V gene are MDHEN and SYDVKM. The CDR3 consists of 14 residues. The ends lost 11 bases at V and 4 bases at J; junction bases unmatched: 11. The CDR3 here is CAGRPGGAGNTIYF. CDR3 nucleotides: TGTGCCGGTCGTCCAGGGGGAGCGGGAAACACCATATATTTT.

This chain uses TRBV4-3 with TRBJ1-3; 7 bases are a match to TRBD1. CDR1 and CDR2 from the germline V gene are LGHNA and YSLEER. After removal of 4 bases from V and 4 bases from J, the junction contained 19 bases not matched to a gene. The CDR3 spans 19 residues. CDR3 region: CASSREASRDSSLGNTIYF. The CDR3, as DNA: TGCGCCAGCAGCCGAGAAGCTTCCCGGGACAGCTCGTTAGGAAACACCATATATTTT.

The V and J genes are TRBV7-2 and TRBJ1-2; D perhaps matches TRBD1 (5 bases). The germline V gene encodes CDR1 SGHTA and CDR2 FQGNSA. The ends were cut back, 2 bases at V and 7 bases at J, with 8 bases in the middle. The CDR3 runs to 12 residues. In nucleotides, the CDR3 is TGTGCCAGCAGCTTAATAGGGGTTGGCTACACCTTC. Its translation: CASSLIGVGYTF.

CDR3 in amino acids: CASSRASLGNYEQYF. For the CDR3, the DNA is TGTGCCAGCAGCCGGGCGTCCCTAGGCAACTACGAGCAGTACTTC. The chain links TRBV6-5 to TRBJ2-7; D uncertain. V lost 6 bases and J lost 3, with 18 bases in between. Germline CDR1 and CDR2: MNHEY and SVGAGI. The CDR3 is 15 residues long.

In this sample, this clone turned up once. This chain joins TRBV27 and TRBJ1-1; D might be TRBD1 (5 bases). Trimming took 3 bases from V and 3 from J, leaving 14 bases between them. Germline CDR1 MNHEY, CDR2 SMNVEV (reference sequence). CDR3 length: 15 amino acids. The CDR3 is CASSLAGHWDTEAFF. CDR3 bases: TGTGCCAGCAGTTTGGCCGGACATTGGGACACTGAAGCTTTCTTT.

The chain carries TRBV29-1 and TRBJ2-1; 14 positions match TRBD2. CDR1 is SQVTM and CDR2 is ANQGSEA in the germline V gene. The J segment lost 6 bases and the V segment lost 6 bases, leaving 4 bases of the junction unmatched. This CDR3 comprises 14 residues. This chain's CDR3 is CSVAGTSGGNEQFF. The CDR3 nucleotides read TGCAGCGTGGCAGGGACTAGCGGGGGCAATGAGCAGTTCTTC.

This clone occurred once. This chain uses TRBV15 with TRBJ1-2, with D perhaps TRBD1 (5 bases). This CDR3 region has 14 residues. Germline V CDR1 and CDR2: LNHNV, YYDKDF (reference sequence). The V gene lost 0 bases and the J gene lost 7 bases, with 12 bases spanning the gap. The CDR3 is CATSRDPARAGYTF. CDR3 bases: TGTGCCACCAGCAGAGATCCGGCCAGGGCTGGCTACACCTTC.

About this clone: One end of the junction is discordant with germline, which a read error may explain. The chain is built from TRBV9 and TRBJ1-2, with D perhaps matching TRBD1 (6 bases). The V gene's germline CDR1 is SGDLS and CDR2 YYNGEE. The length of the CDR3 is 12 residues. CDR3 nucleotides: TGTGCCAGCAGCGTAGAATTGGGGGGCTTATTCTTC. Translation gives CASSVELGGLFF.

V is TRBV27 and J is TRBJ1-1, with no clear D. Germline CDR1 reads MNHEY; CDR2 reads SMNVEV (reference sequence). This CDR3 has 13 amino acids. Trimming shortened V by 0 bases and J by 8 bases, and 10 bases separated the two germline ends. The CDR3 loop reads CASSLSRGREAFF. In nucleotides, the CDR3 is TGTGCCAGCAGTTTATCCCGAGGGAGGGAAGCTTTCTTT.

The chain is built from TRBV5-4 and TRBJ2-7, with D possibly matching TRBD1 (6 bases). CDR1 and CDR2 (germline): SGHNT, YYREEE (reference sequence). Trimming took 4 bases from V and 1 from J, leaving 15 bases between them. The CDR3 totals 15 residues. CDR3 region: CASSLKTGQSYEQYF. The CDR3 DNA follows: TGTGCCAGCAGCCTCAAGACAGGCCAGTCCTACGAGCAGTACTTC.

The V gene is TRBV6-5, the J gene TRBJ2-3; 11 positions agree with TRBD1. The CDR3 extends over 15 amino acids. Germline values: CDR1 MNHEY, CDR2 SVGAGI. The junction had 4 bases not matched to a gene; V was cut back by 5 bases and J by 3 bases. This chain's CDR3 is CASSGGTGGTDTQYF. The DNA of the CDR3 is TGTGCCAGCAGTGGAGGGACAGGGGGTACAGATACGCAGTATTTT.

CDR3 nucleotide sequence: TGTGCCAGCAGCCGCGGGACTAGCGCTAACTACGAGCAGTACTTC. This encodes CASSRGTSANYEQYF. The V and J genes are TRBV5-5 and TRBJ2-7; TRBD2 agrees at 10 bases. J was trimmed by 3 bases and V by 4 bases; bases with no gene match: 7. Germline V lookup: CDR1 SGHKS, CDR2 YYEKEE (reference sequence). The CDR3 is 15 residues long.

V gene TRBV2 combines with J gene TRBJ2-7; 14 bases line up with TRBD2. The CDR3 totals 19 residues. In germline, CDR1 is SNHLY, CDR2 FYNNEI. Unmatched junction bases numbered 19, after V lost 9 bases and J lost 3 bases. DNA of the CDR3: TGTGCCAGTAGAAAGAGTCCGGGACTAGCGGGAGAGGGTTTCTACGAGCAGTACTTC. Protein: CASRKSPGLAGEGFYEQYF.

V gene TRBV7-9 combines with J gene TRBJ2-7; D gene ambiguous. Germline CDR1 reads SEHNR; CDR2 reads FQNEAQ (reference sequence). Trimming shortened V by 1 base and J by 9 bases, and 7 bases separated the two germline ends. The CDR3 loop spans 11 amino acids. The CDR3 nucleotides read TGTGCCAGCAGCTTAGAGGGTACGCAGTACTTC. Translated: CASSLEGTQYF.

The V and J genes are TRBV7-2 and TRBJ1-4; TRBD1 might be the D (5 bases). V lost 1 base and J 4 bases, leaving 10 bases between the germline ends. There are 15 residues in the CDR3. CDR1 is SGHTA, CDR2 FQGNSA, per germline. CDR3 protein: CASSLVWQGNEKLFF. Here the CDR3 DNA reads TGTGCCAGCAGCTTAGTTTGGCAGGGTAATGAAAAACTGTTTTTT.

The rearrangement uses TRBV4-2 and TRBJ2-7; possibly TRBD2 for D (5 bases). The CDR3 consists of 15 residues. Trimming removed 4 bases at V and 3 bases at J, with 16 bases between. The germline V gene encodes CDR1 LGHNA and CDR2 YNFKEQ. CDR3 nucleotide sequence: TGTGCCAGCAGCCGGCAATCCGAGGGTATCTACGAGCAGTACTTC. This codes for CASSRQSEGIYEQYF.

For this clone: The same CDR3 arises from other DNA sequences in this sample as well. The gene calls are TRBV28 and TRBJ1-2, with D tentatively TRBD1 (5 bases). V dropped 6 bases and J dropped 2 bases, with 10 bases sitting between them. The CDR3 sequence is 13 residues long. Germline V lookup: CDR1 MDHEN, CDR2 SYDVKM. The CDR3 DNA follows: TGTGCCAGCAGCCTCGGGGCGAACTATGGCTACACCTTC. It codes for CASSLGANYGYTF.

J is TRBJ2-2 and V is TRBV7-3; D is ambiguous. CDR1 and CDR2 (germline): SGHTA, FQGTGA. V dropped 6 bases and J dropped 4 bases, with 12 bases sitting between them. The CDR3 is 14 residues long. The CDR3 DNA reads as TGTGCCAGCAGAAAGGGTTCGCCCACCGGGGAGCTGTTTTTT. It specifies CASRKGSPTGELFF.

This chain connects TRBV11-2 to TRBJ2-1; D is undetermined. The CDR3 extends over 15 amino acids. CDR1 and CDR2 (germline): SGHAT, FQNNGV. The V end was cut by 1 base, the J end by 6 bases, with 13 bases between. In DNA form, the CDR3 reads TGTGCCAGCAGCTTAGGGACCTCGTTCTCCAATGAGCAGTTCTTC. This codes for CASSLGTSFSNEQFF.

The genes are TRBV27 and TRBJ1-1; D gene unclear. The ends were cut back, 3 bases at V and 7 bases at J, with 9 bases in the middle. CDR1 is MNHEY and CDR2 is SMNVEV in the germline V gene (reference sequence). The CDR3 totals 12 residues. The CDR3 DNA follows: TGTGCCAGCAGTTTCGACGGGATTGAAGCTTTCTTT. Protein product: CASSFDGIEAFF.

The chain recombines TRBV28 with TRBJ1-2, with D tentatively TRBD1 (5 bases). Trimming took off 5 bases at V and 0 bases at J, with 13 bases between the two ends. The CDR3 spans 15 residues. CDR1 MDHEN and CDR2 SYDVKM come from the germline V gene. CDR3 region: CASSPRTPSNYGYTF. The CDR3 DNA is TGTGCCAGCAGTCCGCGGACACCGTCTAACTATGGCTACACCTTC.

This rearrangement joins TRBV6-5 to TRBJ2-2, with TRBD1 identical over 9 bases. Looked up from germline, CDR1 is MNHEY and CDR2 is SVGAGI. The CDR3 runs 15 residues. The junction had 5 bases not matched to a gene; V was cut back by 4 bases and J by 5 bases. The CDR3 here is CASSSTGGSTGELFF. In DNA form, the CDR3 reads TGTGCCAGCAGTTCGACAGGGGGGAGTACCGGGGAGCTGTTTTTT.

This chain joins TRBV7-9 and TRBJ1-1, with D possibly being TRBD1 (5 bases). Trimming cost V 3 bases and J 4 bases, with 9 bases left between them. Germline CDR1 and CDR2: SEHNR and FQNEAQ (reference sequence). The CDR3 length is 13 residues. DNA for the CDR3: TGTGCCAGCAGCTTGGGGGGTTTCACTGAAGCTTTCTTT. It encodes CASSLGGFTEAFF.